The sequence of this T cell receptor (beta chain) was determined in a study of blood T cell repertoires in COVID-19. This CDR3 has 13 amino acids. Germline loops: CDR1 SGHTA, CDR2 FQGNSA. With V trimmed by 3 bases and J by 6 bases, 3 bases remained unmatched. Profiled with immunoSEQ multiplex PCR; TCRdb holds only in-frame clones, not every one. This table has approximately 110,000 clones, 70% to 90% appearing once. This clone showed up just once. The chain links TRBV7-2 to TRBJ2-7, with TRBD2 matching 9 bases. Source material: peripheral blood. This TCR derives from a woman in her sixties or seventies who had recovered from COVID-19. The CDR3 nucleotides are TGTGCCAGCAGCTTGGAGCGGGAGGCCGAGCAGTACTTC. Translated: CASSLEREAEQYF.